This T cell receptor (beta chain) emerged from a study of shared clonotypes between healthy human individuals. The study, taken as a whole, reports: In the sorted subsets, rarefaction showed sequencing was incomplete despite large depth. Of the naive CD4 clonotypes, around 4.7% were shared across a few donors. Among the subsets, naive ones generally showed larger estimated richness than memory ones.

The protocol was immunoSEQ multiplex PCR, while the TCRdb copy is restricted to in-frame clones and leaves out a portion. Among under 1,900,000 clones listed, less than 99% were seen once. About this clone itself: The target antigen is unknown.

The sequencing sample was made of naive CD4+ T cells sorted from blood. Described subset: CD45RA+ positively selected. The TCR originated in a young man in good health.

This chain's CDR3 is CASTRGHEQFF. DNA of the CDR3: TGTGCCAGCACCCGCGGACATGAGCAGTTCTTC. The rearrangement joins TRBV28 to TRBJ2-1; D not resolved. V was shortened by 7 bases and J by 8 bases, with 9 bases between the two germline ends. Germline loops: CDR1 MDHEN, CDR2 SYDVKM. The CDR3 is made up of 11 amino acids.